This TCR beta chain was sequenced during a study of OX40 agonist ivuxolimab in advanced cancers. Some clones are missing from TCRdb's copy, which holds only in-frame ones; the method was immunoSEQ multiplex PCR. The profile covers more than 25,000 clones, with 84% appearing a single time and 26% taken by the ten largest. CDR1 is SGHTA, CDR2 FQGTGA, per germline. CDR3 size: 15 residues. V was clipped by 2 bases and J by 11 bases; unmatched bases: 7. Regarding the study as a whole: Some nonresponders also had low normalized T-cell clonal expansion. The average count of expanded clones was higher among CD8+ T cells than among CD4+.

By share, this clone ranks as medium-sized. Its cognate antigen is unknown. Here the sequenced sample was CD4+ or CD8+ T cells sorted from blood, taken in a trial of the OX40 agonist ivuxolimab. J is TRBJ2-1 and V is TRBV7-3, with 12 bases aligning to TRBD2. This sequence originates from an adult with an advanced solid tumor such as melanoma, head and neck, liver or kidney cancer. The CDR3 bases are TGTGCCAGCAGCTTAGGACTAGCGGGACCGTCGAAGCAGTTCTTC. This codes for CASSLGLAGPSKQFF.